This note documents a single T cell receptor beta chain sequence. V was cut by 2 bases and J by 2 bases, with 6 bases left in between. CDR3 length: 13 residues. Per the germline V gene, CDR1 is SSHAT and CDR2 is FNYEAQ (reference sequence). These data come from a study of PD-1 blockade in classical Hodgkin lymphoma. Measured with immunoSEQ multiplex PCR; TCRdb has only the in-frame clones, and not every one. The table has roughly 90,000 clones, about 83% seen once. Time point defined: cycle 4 day 1 (C4D1), after around six weeks of nivolumab. Relapse was seen in all patients after autologous stem cell transplantation, and brentuximab vedotin exposure was variable. Complete response, partial response or progressive disease was each patient's best response.

The TCR comes from a human donor with classical Hodgkin lymphoma. Sequencing was performed on peripheral blood mononuclear cells (PBMCs), taken before the fourth cycle of nivolumab. V is TRBV7-7 and J is TRBJ2-5; TRBD1 might be the D (5 bases). The CDR3 region is CASSLQGQETQYF. DNA of the CDR3: TGTGCCAGCAGCTTACAGGGTCAAGAGACCCAGTACTTC.